These 2 T cell receptor beta chains were all obtained from the same sample, sequenced in a study of early T cells in non-severe SARS-CoV-2 infection listed by TCRdb under 2021. The library was obtained by 5' RACE. The listed sequencing device is NextSeq 500. Using fastp trimming at Q25 and MiXCR clonotype assembly, TCRdb reanalyzed the public sequencing data and kept in-frame beta chains. Every CDR3 protein is listed once, alongside the most common genes and DNA of its rows. The sample table records roughly 51,000 distinct CDR3 sequences; less than 7.5% of these occur just once. The top ten constitute approximately 2.8% of the sample. The starting material was whole blood, obtained at baseline. The receptors stem from an adult who was a healthcare worker with PCR-confirmed SARS-CoV-2 infection or an uninfected control (not recorded which).

This clonotype has ten or more counts. V is TRBV12-3 or TRBV12-4 and J is TRBJ2-7; 10 bases are a match to TRBD1. J was trimmed by 0 bases and V by 5 bases; bases with no gene match: 10. This CDR3 is built from 17 residues. The CDR3: CASSTTGTGASSYEQYF. CDR3 in DNA: TGTGCCAGCAGTACCACCGGGACAGGGGCCAGCTCCTACGAGCAGTACTTC.

This clonotype was seen only a few times. The chain joins TRBV11-2 to TRBJ2-5; D is uncertain. V was trimmed by 3 bases and J by 2 bases, leaving 4 bases between them. Germline values: CDR1 SGHAT, CDR2 FQNNGV. The CDR3 length is 12 residues. The CDR3 nucleotides read TGTGCCAGCAGCTTCGAGCAAGAGACCCAGTACTTC. Protein sequence: CASSFEQETQYF.